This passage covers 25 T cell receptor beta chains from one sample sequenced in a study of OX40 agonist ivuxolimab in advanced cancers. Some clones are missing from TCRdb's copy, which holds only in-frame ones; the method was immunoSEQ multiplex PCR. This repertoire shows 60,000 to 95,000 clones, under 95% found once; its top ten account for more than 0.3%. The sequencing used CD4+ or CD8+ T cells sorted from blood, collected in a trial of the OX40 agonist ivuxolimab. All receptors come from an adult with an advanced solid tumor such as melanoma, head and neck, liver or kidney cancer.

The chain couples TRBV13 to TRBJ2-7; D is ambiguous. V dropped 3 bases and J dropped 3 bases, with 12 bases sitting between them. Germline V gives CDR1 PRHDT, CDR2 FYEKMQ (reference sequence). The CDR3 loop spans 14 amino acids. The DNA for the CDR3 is TGTGCCAGCAGCTTTTCAGAATCCGGCTACGAGCAGTACTTC. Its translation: CASSFSESGYEQYF.

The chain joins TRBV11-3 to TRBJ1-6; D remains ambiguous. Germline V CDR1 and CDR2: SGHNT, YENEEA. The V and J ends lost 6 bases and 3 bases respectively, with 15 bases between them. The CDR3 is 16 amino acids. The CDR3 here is CASSHHGSFYNSPLHF. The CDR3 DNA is TGTGCCAGCAGTCACCACGGCTCCTTCTATAATTCACCCCTCCACTTT.

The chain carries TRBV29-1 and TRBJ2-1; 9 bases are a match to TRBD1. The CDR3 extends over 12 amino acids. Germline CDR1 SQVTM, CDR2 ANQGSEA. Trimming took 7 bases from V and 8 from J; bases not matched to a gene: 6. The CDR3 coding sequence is TGCAGCGGCCTAGGACAGGGGTATGAGCAGTTCTTC. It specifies CSGLGQGYEQFF.

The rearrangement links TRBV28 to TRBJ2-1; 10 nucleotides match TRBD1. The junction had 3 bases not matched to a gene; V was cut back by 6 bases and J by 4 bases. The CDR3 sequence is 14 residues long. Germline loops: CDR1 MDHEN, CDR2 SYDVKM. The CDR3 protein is CASSWTGGYNEQFF. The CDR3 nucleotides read TGTGCCAGCAGCTGGACAGGGGGGTACAATGAGCAGTTCTTC.

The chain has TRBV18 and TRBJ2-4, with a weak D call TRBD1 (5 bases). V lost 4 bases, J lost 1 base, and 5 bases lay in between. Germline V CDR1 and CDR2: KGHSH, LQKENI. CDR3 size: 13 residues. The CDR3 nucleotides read TGTGCCAGCTCACAGGGGGCCAAAAACATTCAGTACTTC. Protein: CASSQGAKNIQYF.

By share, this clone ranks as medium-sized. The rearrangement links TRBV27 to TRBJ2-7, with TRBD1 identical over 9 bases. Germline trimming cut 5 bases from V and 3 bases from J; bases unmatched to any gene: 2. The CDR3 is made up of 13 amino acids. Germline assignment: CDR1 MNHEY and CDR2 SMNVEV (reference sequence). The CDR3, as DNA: TGTGCCAGCAGTAGGACAGGGGTCTACGAGCAGTACTTC. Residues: CASSRTGVYEQYF.

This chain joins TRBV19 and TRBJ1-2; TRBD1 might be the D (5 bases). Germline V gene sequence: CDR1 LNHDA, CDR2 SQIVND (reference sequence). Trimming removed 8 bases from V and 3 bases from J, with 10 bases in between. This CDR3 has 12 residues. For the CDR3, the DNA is TGTGCCAGTTACGACAGCGACTATGGCTACACCTTC. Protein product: CASYDSDYGYTF.

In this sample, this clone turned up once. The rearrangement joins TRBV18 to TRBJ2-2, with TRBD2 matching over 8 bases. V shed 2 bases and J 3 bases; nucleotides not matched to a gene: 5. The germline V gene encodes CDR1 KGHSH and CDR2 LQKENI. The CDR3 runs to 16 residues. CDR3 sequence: CASSPDGRGHTGELFF. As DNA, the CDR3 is TGTGCCAGCTCACCAGACGGGAGGGGCCACACCGGGGAGCTGTTTTTT.

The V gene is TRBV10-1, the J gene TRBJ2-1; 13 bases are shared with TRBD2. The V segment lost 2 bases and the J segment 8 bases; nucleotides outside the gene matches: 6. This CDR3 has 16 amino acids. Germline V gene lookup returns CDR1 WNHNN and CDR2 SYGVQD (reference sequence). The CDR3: CASSETSGRGGDEQFF. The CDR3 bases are TGCGCCAGCAGTGAGACTAGCGGGAGGGGGGGCGATGAGCAGTTCTTC.

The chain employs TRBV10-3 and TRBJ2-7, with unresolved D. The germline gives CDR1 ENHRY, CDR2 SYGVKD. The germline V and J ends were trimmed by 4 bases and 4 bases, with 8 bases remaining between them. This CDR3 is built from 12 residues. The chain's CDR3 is CAISVGTYEQYF. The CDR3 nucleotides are TGTGCCATCAGTGTTGGTACGTACGAGCAGTACTTC.

This chain's CDR3 is CATSRYGARETQYF. The CDR3 bases are TGTGCCACCAGCAGGTATGGGGCCCGTGAGACCCAGTACTTC. The chain has TRBV15 and TRBJ2-5, with TRBD1 as a possible D gene (5 bases). Germline V CDR1 and CDR2: LNHNV, YYDKDF (reference sequence). The CDR3 length is 14 residues. The V and J ends lost 3 bases and 5 bases respectively, with 13 bases between them.

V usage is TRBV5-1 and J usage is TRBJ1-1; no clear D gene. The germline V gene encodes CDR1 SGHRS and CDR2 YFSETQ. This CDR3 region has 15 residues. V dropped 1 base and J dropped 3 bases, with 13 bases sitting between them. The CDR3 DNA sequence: TGCGCCAGCAGCTTGAGAGGGAGTAGGGACACTGAAGCTTTCTTT. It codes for CASSLRGSRDTEAFF.

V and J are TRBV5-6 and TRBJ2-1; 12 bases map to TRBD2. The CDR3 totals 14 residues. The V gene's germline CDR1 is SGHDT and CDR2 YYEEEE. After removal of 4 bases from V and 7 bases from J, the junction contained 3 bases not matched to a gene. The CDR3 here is CASSLTSGRNEQFF. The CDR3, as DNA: TGTGCCAGCAGCCTCACTAGCGGGAGGAATGAGCAGTTCTTC. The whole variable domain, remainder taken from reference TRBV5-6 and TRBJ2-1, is DAGVTQSPTHLIKTRGQQVTLRCSPKSGHDTVSWYQQALGQGPQFIFQYYEEEERQRGNFPDRFSGHQFPNYSSELNVNALLLGDSALYLCASSLTSGRNEQFFGPGTRLTVL.

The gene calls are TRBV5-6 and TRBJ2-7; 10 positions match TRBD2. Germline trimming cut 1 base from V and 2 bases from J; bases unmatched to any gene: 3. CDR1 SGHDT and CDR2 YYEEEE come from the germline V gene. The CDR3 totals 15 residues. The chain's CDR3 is CASSLRTSGAYEQYF. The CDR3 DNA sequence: TGTGCCAGCAGCTTGAGGACTAGCGGCGCCTACGAGCAGTACTTC.

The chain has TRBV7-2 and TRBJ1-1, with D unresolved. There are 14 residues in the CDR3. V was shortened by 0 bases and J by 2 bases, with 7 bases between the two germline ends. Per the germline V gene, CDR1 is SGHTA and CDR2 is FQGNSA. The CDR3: CASSLAEANTEAFF. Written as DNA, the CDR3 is TGTGCCAGCAGCTTAGCGGAGGCAAACACTGAAGCTTTCTTT.

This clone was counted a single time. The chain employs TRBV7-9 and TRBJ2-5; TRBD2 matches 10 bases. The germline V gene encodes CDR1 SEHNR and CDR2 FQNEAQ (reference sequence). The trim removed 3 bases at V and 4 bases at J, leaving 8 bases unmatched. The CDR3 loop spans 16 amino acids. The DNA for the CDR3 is TGTGCCAGCAGCTTGGGTCTAGCGGGGGAAGGAGAGACCCAGTACTTC. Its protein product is CASSLGLAGEGETQYF.

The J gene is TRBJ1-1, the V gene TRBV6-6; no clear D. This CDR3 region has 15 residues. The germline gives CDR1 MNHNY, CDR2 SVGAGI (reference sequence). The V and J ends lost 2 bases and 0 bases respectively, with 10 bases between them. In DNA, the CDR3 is TGTGCCAGCAGTTACGTCCAGAGCATGAACACTGAAGCTTTCTTT. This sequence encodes CASSYVQSMNTEAFF.

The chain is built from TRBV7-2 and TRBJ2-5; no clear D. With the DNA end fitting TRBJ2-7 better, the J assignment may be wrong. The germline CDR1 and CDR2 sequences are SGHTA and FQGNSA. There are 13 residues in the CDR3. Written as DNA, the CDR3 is TGTGCCAGCAGCTCACGACCGATCTACGAGCAGTACTTC. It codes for CASSSRPIYEQYF.

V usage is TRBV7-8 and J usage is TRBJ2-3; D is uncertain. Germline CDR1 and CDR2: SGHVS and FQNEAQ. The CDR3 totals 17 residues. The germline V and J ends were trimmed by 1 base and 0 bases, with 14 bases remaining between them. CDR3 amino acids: CASSLGSSHTSTDTQYF. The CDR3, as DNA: TGTGCCAGCAGCTTAGGGTCGTCCCACACTAGCACAGATACGCAGTATTTT.

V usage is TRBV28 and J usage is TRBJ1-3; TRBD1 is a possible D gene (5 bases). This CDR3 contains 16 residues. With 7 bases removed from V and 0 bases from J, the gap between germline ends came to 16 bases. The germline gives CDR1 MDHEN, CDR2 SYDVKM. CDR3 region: CASTPTGTSSGNTIYF. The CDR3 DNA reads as TGTGCCAGCACTCCTACGGGGACGTCCTCTGGAAACACCATATATTTT.

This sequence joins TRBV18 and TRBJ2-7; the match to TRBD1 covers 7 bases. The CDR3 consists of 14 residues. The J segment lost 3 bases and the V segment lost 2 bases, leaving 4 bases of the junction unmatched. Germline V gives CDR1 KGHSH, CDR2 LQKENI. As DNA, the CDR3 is TGTGCCAGCTCACCATCCGGGACAGTCTACGAGCAGTACTTC. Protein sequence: CASSPSGTVYEQYF.

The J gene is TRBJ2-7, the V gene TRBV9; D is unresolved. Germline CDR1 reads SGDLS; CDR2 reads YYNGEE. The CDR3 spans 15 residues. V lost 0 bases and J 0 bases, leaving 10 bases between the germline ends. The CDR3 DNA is TGTGCCAGCAGCGTAGGGCCGGGCCTCTCCTACGAGCAGTACTTC. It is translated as CASSVGPGLSYEQYF.

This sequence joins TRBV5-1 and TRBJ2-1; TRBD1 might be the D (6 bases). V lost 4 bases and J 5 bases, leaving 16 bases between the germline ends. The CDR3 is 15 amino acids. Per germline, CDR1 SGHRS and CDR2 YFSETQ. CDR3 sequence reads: CASSRGPDRNNEQFF. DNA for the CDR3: TGCGCCAGCAGCCGGGGACCGGACAGAAACAATGAGCAGTTCTTC.

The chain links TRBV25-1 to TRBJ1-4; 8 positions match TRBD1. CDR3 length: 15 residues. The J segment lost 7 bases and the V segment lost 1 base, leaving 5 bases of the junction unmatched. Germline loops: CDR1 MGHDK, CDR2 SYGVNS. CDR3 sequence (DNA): TGTGCCAGCAGTGAATTCAGGGGGCTCATTGAAAAACTGTTTTTT. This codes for CASSEFRGLIEKLFF.

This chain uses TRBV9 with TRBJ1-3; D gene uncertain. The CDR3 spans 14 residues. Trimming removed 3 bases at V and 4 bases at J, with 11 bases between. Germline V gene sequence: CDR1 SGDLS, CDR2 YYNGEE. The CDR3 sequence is CASSDPGSGNTIYF. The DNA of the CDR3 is TGTGCCAGCAGCGACCCGGGGTCCGGAAACACCATATATTTT.